This record concerns one T cell receptor beta chain sequence. Authors' processing steps: The authors estimated nucleated cell counts from reference gene primer amplification. TCRdb's table, derived via immunoSEQ multiplex PCR, lists solely in-frame clones and lacks some. The DNA was the basis for D and trimming; V, J and clone size are from that table. Of fewer than 250,000 clones listed, over 75% are singletons. These data originate in a study of blood T cell repertoires in COVID-19. At the level of the study: The United States, Italy and Spain provided the acute and convalescent COVID-19 samples. Nucleic acid was either cDNA or gDNA, and it came from T cells, B-cell-depleted T cells, or PBMCs.

The CDR3 has 15 amino acids. Trimming took off 0 bases at V and 1 base at J, with 10 bases between the two ends. Germline V gives CDR1 SGHRS, CDR2 YFSETQ. J is TRBJ2-5 and V is TRBV5-1; no clear D. The sequence derives from a woman aged 40 to 50 with acute or convalescent COVID-19. Material for sequencing was peripheral blood. The CDR3 reads CASSLAQQPQETQYF. The CDR3 DNA reads as TGCGCCAGCAGCTTGGCTCAACAGCCCCAAGAGACCCAGTACTTC.